Below are 7 T cell receptor beta chains sequenced from a single sample in a study of blood T cell repertoires in COVID-19. The data were produced by immunoSEQ multiplex PCR, yet TCRdb's version contains in-frame clones alone and is incomplete. The table includes tens of thousands of clones, 86% detected once. The sequenced sample was peripheral blood. These receptors all come from an older man with acute or convalescent COVID-19.

The chain joins TRBV7-3 to TRBJ2-5; D might be TRBD2 (6 bases). Germline V gene data show CDR1 as SGHTA and CDR2 as FQGTGA. Trimming removed 1 base from V and 5 bases from J, with 14 bases in between. This CDR3 spans 15 amino acids. DNA of the CDR3: TGTGCCAGCAGCTTAATAACGGCTGCGGGGGAGACCCAGTACTTC. Translated, it gives CASSLITAAGETQYF. Full variable domain (outside the CDR3, taken from reference TRBV7-3 and TRBJ2-5): GAGVSQTPSNKVTEKGKYVELRCDPISGHTALYWYRQSLGQGPEFLIYFQGTGAADDSGLPNDRFFAVRPEGSVSTLKIQRTERGDSAVYLCASSLITAAGETQYFGPGTRLLVL.

The chain joins TRBV27 to TRBJ2-2, with TRBD1 identical over 8 bases. Germline V gene sequence: CDR1 MNHEY, CDR2 SMNVEV (reference sequence). This CDR3 spans 15 amino acids. With 10 bases clipped from V and 6 bases from J, the junction kept 13 bases outside the gene matches. The CDR3 is CAKSDREKEAGELFF. The CDR3, as DNA: TGTGCCAAATCGGACAGGGAAAAGGAGGCCGGGGAGCTGTTTTTT.

The rearrangement joins TRBV5-4 to TRBJ1-1; D is perhaps TRBD1 (5 bases). Germline loops: CDR1 SGHNT, CDR2 YYREEE (reference sequence). V gave up 5 bases and J gave up 0 bases, with 14 bases separating them. The CDR3 spans 15 residues. The CDR3: CASRIGGGVNTEAFF. CDR3 nucleotides: TGTGCCAGCAGGATCGGTGGGGGGGTGAACACTGAAGCTTTCTTT.

The rearrangement joins TRBV6-5 to TRBJ1-1; tentatively, D is TRBD1 (6 bases). The V and J ends lost 5 bases and 9 bases respectively, with 16 bases between them. This CDR3 comprises 13 residues. Germline V gene sequence: CDR1 MNHEY, CDR2 SVGAGI. CDR3 protein: CASSTRQEKQAFF. In DNA form, the CDR3 reads TGTGCCAGCAGTACCCGACAGGAAAAGCAAGCTTTCTTT.

This clone was counted between two and nine times. The chain joins TRBV20-1 to TRBJ2-3; 7 bases fit TRBD2. The V and J ends lost 3 bases and 4 bases, in that order; junction bases with no gene match: 1. The CDR3 consists of 12 residues. CDR1 and CDR2 from the germline V gene are DFQATT and SNEGSKA (reference sequence). For the CDR3, the DNA is TGCAGTGCTAGTCGGGGGGCAGATACGCAGTATTTT. It specifies CSASRGADTQYF.

This clone was recorded a few times. The gene calls are TRBV7-2 and TRBJ2-6; D is unclear. Germline CDR1 is SGHTA and CDR2 is FQGNSA. The CDR3 has 14 amino acids. Trimming took 2 bases from V and 4 from J, leaving 6 bases between them. CDR3 protein: CASSLSGGANVLTF. DNA of the CDR3: TGTGCCAGCAGCTTATCTGGCGGGGCCAACGTCCTGACTTTC.

As for this clone: At one boundary the junction diverges from the germline segment, which might be a read error. The chain uses TRBV12-3 or TRBV12-4 and TRBJ2-7; D ambiguous. This CDR3 has 12 residues. The CDR3 region has the DNA TGTGCCAGCAGGTTAGGGTGGGCAGAGCAGTACTTC. Translation gives CASRLGWAEQYF.